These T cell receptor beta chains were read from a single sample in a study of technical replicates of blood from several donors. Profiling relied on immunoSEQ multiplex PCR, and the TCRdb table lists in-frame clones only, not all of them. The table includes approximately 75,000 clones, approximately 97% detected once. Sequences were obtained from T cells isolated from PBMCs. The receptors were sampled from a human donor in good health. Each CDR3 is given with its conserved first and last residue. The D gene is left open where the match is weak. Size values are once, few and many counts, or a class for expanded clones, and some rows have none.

cdr3_aa: CASSYRATEAFF; cdr3_nt: TGTGCCAGCAGTTACAGGGCCACTGAAGCTTTCTTT; d_call: NA; clone_size: NA; cdr3_length: 12; j_call: TRBJ1-1; v_call: TRBV11-2
cdr3_aa: CASSGGGLAGGSSYEQYF; cdr3_nt: TGTGCCAGCAGCGGAGGGGGACTAGCGGGAGGTAGCTCCTACGAGCAGTACTTC; d_call: TRBD2; clone_size: NA; cdr3_length: 18; j_call: TRBJ2-7; v_call: TRBV9
cdr3_aa: CASSYVSGRAKDEQFF; cdr3_nt: TGTGCCAGCAGTTACGTTAGCGGGAGAGCCAAGGATGAGCAGTTCTTC; d_call: TRBD2; clone_size: once; cdr3_length: 16; j_call: TRBJ2-1; v_call: TRBV6-5
cdr3_aa: CASSFRNYGNTIYF; cdr3_nt: TGTGCCAGCAGTTTTAGGAACTATGGAAACACCATATATTTT; d_call: NA; clone_size: NA; cdr3_length: 14; j_call: TRBJ1-3; v_call: TRBV28
cdr3_aa: CASSLGGAGANVLTF; cdr3_nt: TGTGCCAGCAGCTTAGGGGGCGCCGGGGCCAACGTCCTGACTTTC; d_call: NA; clone_size: once; cdr3_length: 15; j_call: TRBJ2-6; v_call: TRBV7-3
cdr3_aa: CASSGTLSYEQYF; cdr3_nt: TGTGCCAGCTCCGGGACTCTCTCCTACGAGCAGTACTTC; d_call: NA; clone_size: NA; cdr3_length: 13; j_call: TRBJ2-7; v_call: TRBV25-1
cdr3_aa: CASSPIQGNSEKLFF; cdr3_nt: TGTGCTAGCAGCCCAATACAGGGGAATAGTGAAAAACTGTTTTTT; d_call: TRBD1; clone_size: NA; cdr3_length: 15; j_call: TRBJ1-4; v_call: TRBV7-7
cdr3_aa: CASSEEGPAGRLFF; cdr3_nt: TGTGCCAGCAGTGAAGAAGGGCCGGCGGGTAGACTGTTTTTT; d_call: NA; clone_size: NA; cdr3_length: 14; j_call: TRBJ1-4; v_call: TRBV2
cdr3_aa: CASTDSGLGYNEQFF; cdr3_nt: TGTGCCAGCACCGATAGCGGGTTGGGTTACAATGAGCAGTTCTTC; d_call: TRBD2; clone_size: NA; cdr3_length: 15; j_call: TRBJ2-1; v_call: TRBV7-6
cdr3_aa: CASSVGRGSAYNEQFF; cdr3_nt: TGTGCCAGCAGCGTAGGCCGCGGGAGTGCCTACAATGAGCAGTTCTTC; d_call: TRBD2; clone_size: NA; cdr3_length: 16; j_call: TRBJ2-1; v_call: TRBV9
cdr3_aa: CASSLGQASYEQYF; cdr3_nt: TGCGCCAGCAGCTTAGGACAGGCCTCCTACGAGCAGTACTTC; d_call: TRBD1; clone_size: NA; cdr3_length: 14; j_call: TRBJ2-7; v_call: TRBV5-1
cdr3_aa: CASSVSKRNPSGANVLTF; cdr3_nt: TGTGCCAGCAGCGTAAGTAAGCGGAACCCCTCTGGGGCCAACGTCCTGACTTTC; d_call: NA; clone_size: NA; cdr3_length: 18; j_call: TRBJ2-6; v_call: TRBV9
cdr3_aa: CASSFTGGGQPQHF; cdr3_nt: TGTGCCAGCAGTTTTACAGGGGGCGGTCAGCCCCAGCATTTT; d_call: TRBD1; clone_size: NA; cdr3_length: 14; j_call: TRBJ1-5; v_call: TRBV27
cdr3_aa: CASSGQGGYTF; cdr3_nt: TGTGCCAGCAGTGGACAGGGTGGCTACACCTTC; d_call: TRBD1; clone_size: NA; cdr3_length: 11; j_call: TRBJ1-2; v_call: TRBV2
cdr3_aa: CASSQGVGRGTEAFF; cdr3_nt: TGCGCCAGCAGCCAAGGAGTAGGAAGGGGCACTGAAGCTTTCTTT; d_call: NA; clone_size: NA; cdr3_length: 15; j_call: TRBJ1-1; v_call: TRBV4-1
cdr3_aa: CSARQGNEQYF; cdr3_nt: TGCAGTGCTAGACAGGGGAACGAGCAGTACTTC; d_call: NA; clone_size: NA; cdr3_length: 11; j_call: TRBJ2-7; v_call: TRBV20-1
cdr3_aa: CAWAVTLTSTDTQYF; cdr3_nt: TGTGCCTGGGCCGTGACTCTCACTAGCACAGATACGCAGTATTTT; d_call: NA; clone_size: NA; cdr3_length: 15; j_call: TRBJ2-3; v_call: TRBV30
cdr3_aa: CASSDMGTNNYGYTF; cdr3_nt: TGTGCCAGCAGTGACATGGGGACTAATAACTATGGCTACACCTTC; d_call: NA; clone_size: once; cdr3_length: 15; j_call: TRBJ1-2; v_call: TRBV25-1
cdr3_aa: CASSRQLAGTDTQYF; cdr3_nt: TGCGCCAGCAGCCGACAGTTAGCAGGCACAGATACGCAGTATTTT; d_call: NA; clone_size: NA; cdr3_length: 15; j_call: TRBJ2-3; v_call: TRBV4-1
cdr3_aa: CASSSRGQARSEAFF; cdr3_nt: TGTGCCAGCAGCTCGAGAGGACAGGCAAGGTCTGAAGCTTTCTTT; d_call: TRBD1; clone_size: NA; cdr3_length: 15; j_call: TRBJ1-1; v_call: TRBV9
cdr3_aa: CASSLGYSGLTDTQYF; cdr3_nt: TGTGCCAGCAGCTTAGGGTATAGCGGACTCACAGATACGCAGTATTTT; d_call: NA; clone_size: NA; cdr3_length: 16; j_call: TRBJ2-3; v_call: TRBV11-3
cdr3_aa: CASSFPGVSPIGELFF; cdr3_nt: TGTGCCAGCAGCTTCCCCGGGGTCAGCCCCATCGGGGAGCTGTTTTTT; d_call: NA; clone_size: NA; cdr3_length: 16; j_call: TRBJ2-2; v_call: TRBV7-9
cdr3_aa: CATSSSGRTDTQYF; cdr3_nt: TGTGCCACCAGCAGTAGCGGGAGAACAGATACGCAGTATTTT; d_call: TRBD2; clone_size: NA; cdr3_length: 14; j_call: TRBJ2-3; v_call: TRBV15
cdr3_aa: CASSPGGGVNSNQPQHF; cdr3_nt: TGTGCCAGCAGCCCAGGAGGAGGGGTTAATAGCAATCAGCCCCAGCATTTT; d_call: NA; clone_size: NA; cdr3_length: 17; j_call: TRBJ1-5; v_call: TRBV9
cdr3_aa: CASSLDQYGAGGYTF; cdr3_nt: TGTGCCAGCAGCTTAGATCAATACGGGGCGGGGGGCTACACCTTC; d_call: NA; clone_size: NA; cdr3_length: 15; j_call: TRBJ1-2; v_call: TRBV11-2
cdr3_aa: CSVEGSGRAGEQYF; cdr3_nt: TGCAGCGTTGAAGGTAGCGGGAGGGCCGGCGAGCAGTACTTC; d_call: TRBD2; clone_size: NA; cdr3_length: 14; j_call: TRBJ2-7; v_call: TRBV29-1
cdr3_aa: CSVGQGRNEQYF; cdr3_nt: TGCAGCGTTGGGCAGGGGCGGAACGAGCAGTACTTC; d_call: NA; clone_size: NA; cdr3_length: 12; j_call: TRBJ2-7; v_call: TRBV29-1
cdr3_aa: CASSYGTSYEQFF; cdr3_nt: TGTGCCAGCAGTTACGGGACTAGCTATGAGCAGTTCTTC; d_call: TRBD2; clone_size: NA; cdr3_length: 13; j_call: TRBJ2-1; v_call: TRBV6-5
cdr3_aa: CASSVGLAVGGNEQFF; cdr3_nt: TGTGCCAGCAGCGTGGGACTAGCGGTCGGGGGGAATGAGCAGTTCTTC; d_call: TRBD2; clone_size: NA; cdr3_length: 16; j_call: TRBJ2-1; v_call: TRBV9
cdr3_aa: CAISESGLAGSFTDTQYF; cdr3_nt: TGTGCCATCAGTGAGTCGGGACTAGCCGGATCTTTCACAGATACGCAGTATTTT; d_call: TRBD2; clone_size: NA; cdr3_length: 18; j_call: TRBJ2-3; v_call: TRBV10-3
cdr3_aa: CASSLPPGTAQETQYF; cdr3_nt: TGCGCCAGCAGCTTGCCCCCCGGGACAGCCCAAGAGACCCAGTACTTC; d_call: TRBD1; clone_size: NA; cdr3_length: 16; j_call: TRBJ2-5; v_call: TRBV5-1
cdr3_aa: CASSIGTALRGEAFF; cdr3_nt: TGTGCCAGCAGCATAGGGACAGCCCTACGCGGAGAAGCTTTCTTT; d_call: TRBD1; clone_size: NA; cdr3_length: 15; j_call: TRBJ1-1; v_call: TRBV7-8
cdr3_aa: CASSVKGGSTEAFF; cdr3_nt: TGTGCCAGCAGTGTTAAGGGGGGGAGCACTGAAGCTTTCTTT; d_call: NA; clone_size: NA; cdr3_length: 14; j_call: TRBJ1-1; v_call: TRBV6-1
cdr3_aa: CASGLWAGTPYEQYF; cdr3_nt: TGTGCTAGTGGTTTATGGGCCGGGACACCCTACGAGCAGTACTTC; d_call: NA; clone_size: NA; cdr3_length: 15; j_call: TRBJ2-7; v_call: TRBV12-5
cdr3_aa: CASSLSEGATNEQFF; cdr3_nt: TGTGCCAGCAGCTTAAGCGAGGGGGCGACCAATGAGCAGTTCTTC; d_call: TRBD1; clone_size: NA; cdr3_length: 15; j_call: TRBJ2-1; v_call: TRBV7-3
cdr3_aa: CASSLGLGGRGGEKLFF; cdr3_nt: TGTGCCAGCAGCTTAGGCCTTGGGGGCAGGGGAGGGGAAAAACTGTTTTTT; d_call: NA; clone_size: NA; cdr3_length: 17; j_call: TRBJ1-4; v_call: TRBV7-2
cdr3_aa: CASSLGRGINYGYTF; cdr3_nt: TGCGCCAGCAGCCTCGGGCGGGGAATTAACTATGGCTACACCTTC; d_call: NA; clone_size: NA; cdr3_length: 15; j_call: TRBJ1-2; v_call: TRBV4-1
cdr3_aa: CASSYSRGNEQYF; cdr3_nt: TGTGCCAGCAGTTACTCGAGGGGGAACGAGCAGTACTTC; d_call: NA; clone_size: NA; cdr3_length: 13; j_call: TRBJ2-7; v_call: TRBV6-5
cdr3_aa: CASSVTLAGNTDTQYF; cdr3_nt: TGTGCCAGCAGCGTAACACTGGCGGGGAACACAGATACGCAGTATTTT; d_call: NA; clone_size: NA; cdr3_length: 16; j_call: TRBJ2-3; v_call: TRBV9
cdr3_aa: CASSLAGGPGEQYF; cdr3_nt: TGTGCCAGCAGCTTAGCGGGAGGGCCGGGGGAGCAGTACTTC; d_call: TRBD2; clone_size: NA; cdr3_length: 14; j_call: TRBJ2-7; v_call: TRBV7-2
cdr3_aa: CASTSRRTPGKETQYF; cdr3_nt: TGTGCCAGCACTTCCAGGAGAACTCCCGGGAAAGAGACCCAGTACTTC; d_call: NA; clone_size: once; cdr3_length: 16; j_call: TRBJ2-5; v_call: TRBV6-6
cdr3_aa: CSAGTANTGELFF; cdr3_nt: TGCAGCGCCGGGACAGCCAACACCGGGGAGCTGTTTTTT; d_call: TRBD1; clone_size: NA; cdr3_length: 13; j_call: TRBJ2-2; v_call: TRBV29-1
cdr3_aa: CASSLNAGNTEAFF; cdr3_nt: TGTGCCAGCAGTTTAAATGCCGGGAACACTGAAGCTTTCTTT; d_call: NA; clone_size: NA; cdr3_length: 14; j_call: TRBJ1-1; v_call: TRBV27
cdr3_aa: CASSLRGLGGDTQYF; cdr3_nt: TGTGCCAGCAGTTTAAGGGGACTAGGGGGTGATACGCAGTATTTT; d_call: TRBD2; clone_size: NA; cdr3_length: 15; j_call: TRBJ2-3; v_call: TRBV27
cdr3_aa: CASSLQENTEAFF; cdr3_nt: TGTGCCAGCAGCTTACAGGAGAACACTGAAGCTTTCTTT; d_call: NA; clone_size: once; cdr3_length: 13; j_call: TRBJ1-1; v_call: TRBV11-3
cdr3_aa: CASSLWREGETQYF; cdr3_nt: TGTGCCAGCAGTTTATGGCGGGAGGGAGAGACCCAGTACTTC; d_call: TRBD2; clone_size: NA; cdr3_length: 14; j_call: TRBJ2-5; v_call: TRBV28
cdr3_aa: CASSVEGLAYNEQFF; cdr3_nt: TGTGCCAGCAGCGTAGAGGGACTAGCCTACAATGAGCAGTTCTTC; d_call: TRBD2; clone_size: NA; cdr3_length: 15; j_call: TRBJ2-1; v_call: TRBV9
cdr3_aa: CASSQSQQVYLNTEAFF; cdr3_nt: TGTGCCAGCAGCCAATCTCAACAGGTCTATCTAAACACTGAAGCTTTCTTT; d_call: NA; clone_size: NA; cdr3_length: 17; j_call: TRBJ1-1; v_call: TRBV14
cdr3_aa: CASSSRGGSSSTDTQYF; cdr3_nt: TGTGCCAGCAGCTCCCGCGGGGGTAGCTCCAGCACAGATACGCAGTATTTT; d_call: TRBD2; clone_size: NA; cdr3_length: 17; j_call: TRBJ2-3; v_call: TRBV11-2
cdr3_aa: CASSYDRGTEAFF; cdr3_nt: TGTGCCAGCAGTTACGACAGGGGGACTGAAGCTTTCTTT; d_call: TRBD1; clone_size: NA; cdr3_length: 13; j_call: TRBJ1-1; v_call: TRBV6-6